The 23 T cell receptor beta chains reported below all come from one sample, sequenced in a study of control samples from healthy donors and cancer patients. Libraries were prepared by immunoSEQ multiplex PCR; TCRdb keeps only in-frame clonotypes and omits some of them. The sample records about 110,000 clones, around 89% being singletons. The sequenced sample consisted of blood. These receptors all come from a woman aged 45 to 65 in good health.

CDR3 coding DNA: TGTGCCAGCAGGGGATTTGAACTCGGAGGCAACGTCCTGACTTTC. Amino acids: CASRGFELGGNVLTF. The chain is built from TRBV5-4 and TRBJ2-6, with D possibly being TRBD2 (5 bases). V gave up 5 bases and J gave up 9 bases, with 18 bases separating them. Germline V lookup: CDR1 SGHNT, CDR2 YYREEE (reference sequence). The length of the CDR3 is 15 residues.

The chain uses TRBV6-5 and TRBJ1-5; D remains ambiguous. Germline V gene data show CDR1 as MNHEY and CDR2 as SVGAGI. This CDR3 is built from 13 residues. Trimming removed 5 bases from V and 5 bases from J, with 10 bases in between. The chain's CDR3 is CASSNIPHQPQHF. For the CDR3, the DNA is TGTGCCAGCAGTAATATTCCACATCAGCCCCAGCATTTT.

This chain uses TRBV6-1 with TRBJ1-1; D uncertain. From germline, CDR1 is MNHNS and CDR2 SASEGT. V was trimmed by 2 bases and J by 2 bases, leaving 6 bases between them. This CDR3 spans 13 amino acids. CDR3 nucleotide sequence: TGTGCCAGCAGTGAACGGAGTAACACTGAAGCTTTCTTT. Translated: CASSERSNTEAFF.

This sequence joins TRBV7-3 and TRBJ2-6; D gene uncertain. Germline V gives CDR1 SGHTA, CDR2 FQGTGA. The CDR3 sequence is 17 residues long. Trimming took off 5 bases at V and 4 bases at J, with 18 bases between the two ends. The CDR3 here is CASSARPLGVGANVLTF. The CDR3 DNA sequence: TGTGCCAGCAGCGCCCGCCCGCTCGGTGTAGGGGCCAACGTCCTGACTTTC.

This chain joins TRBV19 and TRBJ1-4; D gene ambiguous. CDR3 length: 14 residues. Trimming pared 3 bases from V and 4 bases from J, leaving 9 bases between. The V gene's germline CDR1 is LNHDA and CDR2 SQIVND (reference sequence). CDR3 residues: CASSMYIGNEKLFF. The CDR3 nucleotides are TGTGCCAGTAGTATGTATATAGGTAATGAAAAACTGTTTTTT.

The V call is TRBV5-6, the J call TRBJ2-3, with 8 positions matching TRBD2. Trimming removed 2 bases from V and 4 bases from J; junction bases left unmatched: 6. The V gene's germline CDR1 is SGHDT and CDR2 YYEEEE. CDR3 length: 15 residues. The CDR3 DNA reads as TGTGCCAGCAGCTTCGGGGGGGCCTCGGCAGATACGCAGTATTTT. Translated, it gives CASSFGGASADTQYF. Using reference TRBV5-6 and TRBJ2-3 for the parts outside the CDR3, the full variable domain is DAGVTQSPTHLIKTRGQQVTLRCSPKSGHDTVSWYQQALGQGPQFIFQYYEEEERQRGNFPDRFSGHQFPNYSSELNVNALLLGDSALYLCASSFGGASADTQYFGPGTRLTVL.

The CDR3 coding sequence is TGTGCCAGCAGTGAACTTAACTTCGGGAGAGAGACCCAGTACTTC. As protein: CASSELNFGRETQYF. The chain recombines TRBV25-1 with TRBJ2-5, with D perhaps matching TRBD2 (6 bases). Deletions cut 2 bases from V and 4 bases from J, with 14 bases between. Germline CDR1 is MGHDK and CDR2 is SYGVNS. This CDR3 region has 15 residues.

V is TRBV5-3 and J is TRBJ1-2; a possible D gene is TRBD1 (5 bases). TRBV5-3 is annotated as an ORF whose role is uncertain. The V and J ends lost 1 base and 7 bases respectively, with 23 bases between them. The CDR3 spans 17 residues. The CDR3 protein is CARSLPKAGPSVCGYTF. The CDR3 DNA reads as TGTGCCAGAAGCTTGCCCAAGGCAGGGCCGAGTGTATGTGGCTACACCTTC.

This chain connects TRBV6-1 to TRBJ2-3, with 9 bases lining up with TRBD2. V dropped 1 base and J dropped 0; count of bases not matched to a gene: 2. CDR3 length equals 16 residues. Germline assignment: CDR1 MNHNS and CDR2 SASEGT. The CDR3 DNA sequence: TGTGCCAGCAGTGAAGGAGCGGGGGGTAGCACAGATACGCAGTATTTT. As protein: CASSEGAGGSTDTQYF.

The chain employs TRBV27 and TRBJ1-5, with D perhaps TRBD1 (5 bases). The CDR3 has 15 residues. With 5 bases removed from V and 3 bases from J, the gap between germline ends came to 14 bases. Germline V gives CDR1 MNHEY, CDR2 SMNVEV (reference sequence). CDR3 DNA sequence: TGTGCCAGCAGTCGCCTTGGCAGGGTCAATCAGCCCCAGCATTTT. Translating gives CASSRLGRVNQPQHF.

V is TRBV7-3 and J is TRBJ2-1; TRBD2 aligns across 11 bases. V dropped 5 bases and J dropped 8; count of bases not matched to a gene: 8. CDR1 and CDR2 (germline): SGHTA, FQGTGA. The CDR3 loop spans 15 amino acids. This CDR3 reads CASSPLAGGPYEQFF. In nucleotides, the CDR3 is TGTGCCAGCAGCCCCTTAGCGGGAGGGCCGTATGAGCAGTTCTTC.

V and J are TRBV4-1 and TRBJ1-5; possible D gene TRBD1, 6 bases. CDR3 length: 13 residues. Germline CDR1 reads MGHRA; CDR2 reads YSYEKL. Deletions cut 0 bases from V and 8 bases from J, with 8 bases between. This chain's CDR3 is CASSQDRGEPQHF. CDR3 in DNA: TGCGCCAGCAGCCAAGATAGGGGGGAGCCCCAGCATTTT.

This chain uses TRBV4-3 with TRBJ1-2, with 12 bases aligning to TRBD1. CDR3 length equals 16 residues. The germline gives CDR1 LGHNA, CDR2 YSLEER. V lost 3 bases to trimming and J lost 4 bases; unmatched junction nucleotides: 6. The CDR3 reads CASSQRGQGAGYGYTF. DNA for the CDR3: TGCGCCAGCAGCCAGAGGGGACAGGGGGCTGGCTATGGCTACACCTTC.

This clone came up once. The CDR3 is CASQGGWNTEAFF. The CDR3 DNA sequence: TGCGCCAGCCAAGGGGGGTGGAACACTGAAGCTTTCTTT. The rearrangement uses TRBV5-1 and TRBJ1-1; weak D call: TRBD1 (6 bases). The germline gives CDR1 SGHRS, CDR2 YFSETQ. Trimming took off 7 bases at V and 1 base at J, with 11 bases between the two ends. The CDR3 is 13 residues long.

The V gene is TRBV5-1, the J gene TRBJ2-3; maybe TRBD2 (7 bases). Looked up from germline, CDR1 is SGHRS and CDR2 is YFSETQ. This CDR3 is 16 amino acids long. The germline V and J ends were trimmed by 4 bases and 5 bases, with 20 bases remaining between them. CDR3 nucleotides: TGCGCCAGCAGCCCCCACGGGGGGCAACCACAAGATACGCAGTATTTT. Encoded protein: CASSPHGGQPQDTQYF. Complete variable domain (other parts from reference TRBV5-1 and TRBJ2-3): KAGVTQTPRYLIKTRGQQVTLSCSPISGHRSVSWYQQTPGQGLQFLFEYFSETQRNKGNFPGRFSGRQFSNSRSEMNVSTLELGDSALYLCASSPHGGQPQDTQYFGPGTRLTVL.

The CDR3 is CASSLGLHNEQFF. In DNA, the CDR3 is TGTGCCAGCAGCTTGGGACTTCACAATGAGCAGTTCTTC. The chain has TRBV7-3 and TRBJ2-1; a possible D gene is TRBD2 (6 bases). Trimming took off 3 bases at V and 5 bases at J, with 8 bases between the two ends. CDR1 is SGHTA, CDR2 FQGTGA, per germline. This CDR3 comprises 13 residues. Supplemented by reference TRBV7-3 and TRBJ2-1, the full variable domain reads GAGVSQTPSNKVTEKGKYVELRCDPISGHTALYWYRQSLGQGPEFLIYFQGTGAADDSGLPNDRFFAVRPEGSVSTLKIQRTERGDSAVYLCASSLGLHNEQFFGPGTRLTVL.

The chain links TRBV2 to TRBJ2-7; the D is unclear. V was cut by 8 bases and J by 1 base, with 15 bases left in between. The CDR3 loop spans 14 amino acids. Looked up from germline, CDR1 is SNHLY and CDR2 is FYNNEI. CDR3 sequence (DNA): TGTGCCAGCTCTGACGCGGTCCTTTCCTACGAGCAGTACTTC. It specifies CASSDAVLSYEQYF.

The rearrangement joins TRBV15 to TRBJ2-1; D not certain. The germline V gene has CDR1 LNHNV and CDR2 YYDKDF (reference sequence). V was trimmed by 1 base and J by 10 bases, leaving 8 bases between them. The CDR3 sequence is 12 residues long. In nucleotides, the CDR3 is TGTGCCACCAGCAGAGTTTGGGCCGAGCAGTTCTTC. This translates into CATSRVWAEQFF.

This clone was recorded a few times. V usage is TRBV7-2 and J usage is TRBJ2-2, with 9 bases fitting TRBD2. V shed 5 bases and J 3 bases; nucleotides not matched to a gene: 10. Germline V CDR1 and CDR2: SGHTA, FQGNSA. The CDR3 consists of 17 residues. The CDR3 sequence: CASSPRGAGGDTGELFF. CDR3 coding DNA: TGTGCCAGCAGCCCCAGGGGAGCGGGAGGAGACACCGGGGAGCTGTTTTTT.

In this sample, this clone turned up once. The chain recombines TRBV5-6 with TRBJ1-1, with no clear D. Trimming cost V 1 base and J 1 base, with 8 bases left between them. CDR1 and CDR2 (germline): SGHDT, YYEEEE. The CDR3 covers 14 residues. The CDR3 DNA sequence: TGTGCCAGCAGCTTGATCCTTCCGAACACTGAAGCTTTCTTT. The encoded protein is CASSLILPNTEAFF.

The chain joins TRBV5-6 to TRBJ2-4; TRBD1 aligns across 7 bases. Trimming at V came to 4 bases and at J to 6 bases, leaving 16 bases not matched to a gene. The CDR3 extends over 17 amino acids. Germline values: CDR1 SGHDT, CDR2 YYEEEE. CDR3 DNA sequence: TGTGCCAGCAGCAATAACCCCACAGGGGCCGCAGTAAACATTCAGTACTTC. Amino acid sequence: CASSNNPTGAAVNIQYF.

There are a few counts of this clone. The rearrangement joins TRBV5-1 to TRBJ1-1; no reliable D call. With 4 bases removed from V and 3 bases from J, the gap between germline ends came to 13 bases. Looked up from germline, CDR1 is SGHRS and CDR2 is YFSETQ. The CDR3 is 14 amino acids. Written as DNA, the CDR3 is TGCGCCAGCAGCAGAACGAGTGGAGACACTGAAGCTTTCTTT. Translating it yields CASSRTSGDTEAFF.

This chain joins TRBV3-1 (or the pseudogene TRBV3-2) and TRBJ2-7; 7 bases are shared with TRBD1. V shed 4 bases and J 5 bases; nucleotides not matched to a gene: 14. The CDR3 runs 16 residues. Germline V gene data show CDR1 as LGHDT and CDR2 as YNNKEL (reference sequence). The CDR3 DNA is TGTGCCAGCAGCCCCCGCGGCCGACAGGGAAACCACGAGCAGTACTTC. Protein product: CASSPRGRQGNHEQYF.